The 26 T cell receptor beta chains reported below all come from one sample, sequenced in a study of T cell responses to AZD1222 COVID-19 vaccine. The protocol was immunoSEQ multiplex PCR, while the TCRdb copy is restricted to in-frame clones and leaves out a portion. The repertoire holds some 100,000 clones, with 70% to 90% as singletons. Sequenced here: peripheral blood, sampled 28 days after the second AZD1222 dose. All receptors come from an adult who received the AZD1222 COVID-19 vaccine.

This clone came up a few times. The chain combines TRBV4-3 with TRBJ2-5, with 12 bases lining up with TRBD2. Looked up from germline, CDR1 is LGHNA and CDR2 is YSLEER. Germline trimming cut 4 bases from V and 2 bases from J; bases unmatched to any gene: 2. The CDR3 length is 15 residues. Written as DNA, the CDR3 is TGCGCCAGCAGCCTTGGACTAGCGGGGCAAGAGACCCAGTACTTC. It specifies CASSLGLAGQETQYF.

The chain combines TRBV7-9 with TRBJ1-1, with 7 positions matching TRBD1. This CDR3 contains 14 residues. Germline loops: CDR1 SEHNR, CDR2 FQNEAQ (reference sequence). V was pared by 3 bases and J by 4 bases, with 5 bases of the junction left unmatched. CDR3 bases: TGTGCCAGCAGCTTTGAGGGGGCCAGCACTGAAGCTTTCTTT. Its protein is CASSFEGASTEAFF.

This chain connects TRBV29-1 to TRBJ2-1; a possible D gene is TRBD2 (5 bases). From germline, CDR1 is SQVTM and CDR2 ANQGSEA. V was trimmed by 4 bases and J by 5 bases, leaving 12 bases between them. This CDR3 has 13 amino acids. CDR3 nucleotide sequence: TGCAGCGTTGCTTCTAGCTCTAACAATGAGCAGTTCTTC. Protein sequence: CSVASSSNNEQFF.

This clone was seen once. The V call is TRBV7-8, the J call TRBJ2-5; 7 bases are shared with TRBD1. This CDR3 has 16 amino acids. Germline CDR1 is SGHVS and CDR2 is FQNEAQ. Unmatched junction bases numbered 11, after V lost 5 bases and J lost 2 bases. In DNA form, the CDR3 reads TGTGCCAGCAGCCTCCTCCCCGGGACAGCTCAAGAGACCCAGTACTTC. This gives the protein CASSLLPGTAQETQYF.

The CDR3 sequence: CASSEGQKETQYF. The CDR3 DNA reads TGTGCCAGCAGCGAGGGACAGAAGGAGACCCAGTACTTC. This sequence joins TRBV9 and TRBJ2-5, with TRBD1 matching over 7 bases. The germline V gene encodes CDR1 SGDLS and CDR2 YYNGEE. J was trimmed by 5 bases and V by 3 bases; bases with no gene match: 4. The CDR3 has 13 amino acids.

This chain connects TRBV7-3 to TRBJ2-5, with D possibly called TRBD1 or TRBD2 (5 bases each). From germline, CDR1 is SGHTA and CDR2 FQGTGA. The CDR3 loop spans 13 amino acids. Trimming shortened V by 2 bases and J by 4 bases, and 8 bases separated the two germline ends. Here the CDR3 reads CASSLDGGETQYF. As DNA, the CDR3 is TGTGCCAGCAGCTTAGATGGGGGAGAGACCCAGTACTTC.

The V gene is TRBV19, the J gene TRBJ2-1; 7 bases fit TRBD1. This CDR3 is built from 12 residues. J was trimmed by 6 bases and V by 6 bases; bases with no gene match: 2. Germline CDR1 LNHDA, CDR2 SQIVND (reference sequence). This CDR3 reads CASRTGSNEQFF. The CDR3 DNA reads as TGTGCCAGTAGGACAGGGTCCAATGAGCAGTTCTTC.

The rearrangement links TRBV11-2 to TRBJ1-2; a possible D gene is TRBD1 (6 bases). Germline V lookup: CDR1 SGHAT, CDR2 FQNNGV. There are 15 residues in the CDR3. The V gene lost 1 base and the J gene lost 0 bases, with 9 bases spanning the gap. The CDR3: CASSLGRTANYGYTF. Written as DNA, the CDR3 is TGTGCCAGCAGCTTAGGAAGGACAGCTAACTATGGCTACACCTTC.

The chain couples TRBV5-1 to TRBJ1-4; the D is unclear. Germline CDR1 SGHRS, CDR2 YFSETQ. Trimming removed 4 bases at V and 7 bases at J, with 14 bases between. CDR3 size: 14 residues. CDR3 residues: CASSAVANSEKLFF. In DNA form, the CDR3 reads TGCGCCAGCAGCGCGGTGGCCAACAGTGAAAAACTGTTTTTT.

V and J are TRBV4-1 and TRBJ2-7, with D tentatively TRBD1 (5 bases). From germline, CDR1 is MGHRA and CDR2 YSYEKL. The CDR3 contains 14 residues. V was pared by 0 bases and J by 4 bases, with 10 bases between. CDR3 nucleotides: TGCGCCAGCAGCCAAGACAGGGCCCGGTACGAGCAGTACTTC. Amino acid sequence: CASSQDRARYEQYF.

This clone occurred once. The chain links TRBV27 to TRBJ2-1, with a weak D call TRBD2 (7 bases). CDR1 and CDR2 from the germline V gene are MNHEY and SMNVEV (reference sequence). The V end lost 8 bases, the J end lost 5 bases, and 19 bases lay between the germline ends. This CDR3 spans 15 amino acids. This chain's CDR3 is CASFRGAGINNEQFF. In nucleotides, the CDR3 is TGTGCCAGCTTCCGGGGGGCGGGGATCAACAATGAGCAGTTCTTC.

The chain has TRBV30 and TRBJ2-7; D unresolved. Per germline, CDR1 GTSNPN and CDR2 SVGIG (reference sequence). V was clipped by 0 bases and J by 1 base, with 10 bases between them. This CDR3 is built from 14 residues. In nucleotides, the CDR3 is TGTGCCTGGAGTGTACTTGACAAGTCCTACGAGCAGTACTTC. This sequence encodes CAWSVLDKSYEQYF.

The chain links TRBV9 to TRBJ2-2, with D perhaps TRBD2 (5 bases). The V and J ends lost 6 bases and 4 bases respectively, with 7 bases between them. The CDR3 runs 12 residues. Per the germline V gene, CDR1 is SGDLS and CDR2 is YYNGEE. CDR3 in amino acids: CASTSGTGELFF. In DNA form, the CDR3 reads TGTGCCAGCACCAGCGGCACCGGGGAGCTGTTTTTT.

The CDR3 is CASCRLSNSPLHF. CDR3 nucleotides: TGTGCCAGCTGCAGACTCAGTAATTCACCCCTCCACTTT. This chain connects TRBV12-3 or TRBV12-4 to TRBJ1-6, with no clear D. This CDR3 has 13 residues. The V and J ends lost 8 bases and 6 bases respectively, with 11 bases between them.

This chain links TRBV7-8 with TRBJ2-7; D is unresolved. The CDR3 is made up of 14 amino acids. The V and J ends lost 0 bases and 6 bases respectively, with 12 bases between them. The germline gives CDR1 SGHVS, CDR2 FQNEAQ. The CDR3 spells CASSLASRKAEQYF. The CDR3 coding sequence is TGTGCCAGCAGCTTAGCGTCGAGGAAGGCCGAGCAGTACTTC.

This clone was seen only a few times. V usage is TRBV7-9 and J usage is TRBJ1-1, with 7 nucleotides matching TRBD1. This CDR3 is built from 14 residues. Per the germline V gene, CDR1 is SEHNR and CDR2 is FQNEAQ (reference sequence). The ends lost 3 bases at V and 0 bases at J; junction bases unmatched: 1. The CDR3 nucleotides read TGTGCCAGCAGCTTCGGGACAGTGAACACTGAAGCTTTCTTT. It translates to CASSFGTVNTEAFF.

The chain has TRBV10-3 and TRBJ2-1, with 13 bases fitting TRBD2. The V gene's germline CDR1 is ENHRY and CDR2 SYGVKD. CDR3 length equals 16 residues. The J segment lost 2 bases and the V segment lost 6 bases, leaving 4 bases of the junction unmatched. The CDR3 coding sequence is TGTGCCATCAGGGGGACTAGCGGGACGACCTACAATGAGCAGTTCTTC. Translation: CAIRGTSGTTYNEQFF.

The chain recombines TRBV2 with TRBJ2-1; D not certain. Germline CDR1 and CDR2: SNHLY and FYNNEI. V dropped 2 bases and J dropped 4 bases, with 12 bases sitting between them. The CDR3 loop spans 15 amino acids. Here the CDR3 reads CASSESRRQYNEQFF. The CDR3 DNA reads as TGTGCCAGCAGTGAATCGAGGCGGCAGTACAATGAGCAGTTCTTC.

The chain joins TRBV15 to TRBJ2-7; D is tentatively TRBD1 or TRBD2 (5 bases each). CDR3 size: 15 residues. V lost 4 bases and J 3 bases, leaving 16 bases between the germline ends. Germline V gene data show CDR1 as LNHNV and CDR2 as YYDKDF (reference sequence). Here the CDR3 DNA reads TGTGCCACCAGCATTGCCGGTACAGGAGGCTACGAGCAGTACTTC. It encodes CATSIAGTGGYEQYF.

This chain joins TRBV19 and TRBJ1-2; 10 bases align to TRBD1. The CDR3 is made up of 15 amino acids. V shed 3 bases, J shed 7 bases, and the junction held 8 bases outside the gene matches. Germline CDR1 LNHDA, CDR2 SQIVND (reference sequence). The CDR3 reads CASSIEGTGVFGYTF. CDR3 sequence (DNA): TGTGCCAGTAGTATTGAAGGGACAGGGGTGTTTGGCTACACCTTC.

The chain has TRBV25-1 and TRBJ2-7, with D perhaps given as TRBD1 or TRBD2 (5 bases each). CDR1 and CDR2 from the germline V gene are MGHDK and SYGVNS. CDR3 size: 15 residues. Trimming shortened V by 6 bases and J by 6 bases, and 21 bases separated the two germline ends. Here the CDR3 reads CASRDEGGWGSEQYF. Written as DNA, the CDR3 is TGTGCCAGCAGAGACGAGGGCGGATGGGGCTCCGAGCAGTACTTC.

The chain is built from TRBV9 and TRBJ1-1; TRBD1 might be the D (6 bases). This CDR3 comprises 11 residues. The V and J ends lost 3 bases and 7 bases respectively, with 7 bases between them. The germline V gene has CDR1 SGDLS and CDR2 YYNGEE. Here the CDR3 DNA reads TGTGCCAGCAGCGGAGGGGGTGAAGCTTTCTTT. This sequence encodes CASSGGGEAFF.

The V and J genes are TRBV5-1 and TRBJ2-1, with TRBD2 identical over 10 bases. The CDR3 runs to 16 residues. Looked up from germline, CDR1 is SGHRS and CDR2 is YFSETQ. The ends lost 0 bases at V and 8 bases at J; junction bases unmatched: 8. The CDR3 sequence is CASSLGPSGGAYEQFF. The CDR3 DNA sequence: TGCGCCAGCAGCTTGGGTCCCAGCGGGGGGGCCTATGAGCAGTTCTTC.

This clone was recorded only once. CDR3 DNA: TGCAGCGCGGGGTCGTTCGAGACCCAGTACTTC. This encodes CSAGSFETQYF. The chain has TRBV29-1 and TRBJ2-5, with a possible D match to TRBD2 (5 bases). CDR3 length: 11 residues. Deletions cut 7 bases from V and 5 bases from J, with 11 bases between. The V gene's germline CDR1 is SQVTM and CDR2 ANQGSEA.

This clone was observed once. The CDR3, as DNA: TGTGCCAGCAGCTTAGCGGGGACAGGGTCGGGAGATACGCAGTATTTT. Encoded protein: CASSLAGTGSGDTQYF. V usage is TRBV7-2 and J usage is TRBJ2-3; 9 bases fit TRBD1. Germline V gives CDR1 SGHTA, CDR2 FQGNSA. The CDR3 contains 16 residues. The junction had 6 bases not matched to a gene; V was cut back by 0 bases and J by 5 bases.

As concerns this clone: This sample also contains other DNA sequences that code for the same CDR3. The CDR3 reads CASSYGGNGYTF. CDR3 coding DNA: TGTGCCAGCAGTTACGGGGGAAATGGCTACACCTTC. This chain connects TRBV6-5 to TRBJ1-2, with a possible D match to TRBD1 (5 bases). Germline CDR1 and CDR2: MNHEY and SVGAGI. The CDR3 runs to 12 residues. V was trimmed by 2 bases and J by 6 bases, leaving 7 bases between them.